Reported below is one T cell receptor beta chain. These data come from a study of T cells in women clearing cervical HPV infection. Study details: Blood came at first lesion visit for cases, post-clearance for controls.

The repertoire was sequenced with immunoSEQ multiplex PCR; TCRdb's copy has only in-frame clones and lacks some. This sample lists about 36,000 clones; its ten largest clones have around 4%. Each participant carried one incident cervical HPV16 infection only. This receptor was taken from a woman between 18 and 75 years old with a cervical HPV16 infection that either progressed to CIN3+ or cleared (not recorded which). The sample comprised blood buffy coat.

Incomplete CDR3 DNA: TGTGCCAGCAGTCCCAGCGTAGGGGGCGGGCTCTACGAG. Residues: CASSPSVGGGLYE. The complete CDR3 protein is CASSPSVGGGLYEQYF. The rearrangement uses TRBV27 and TRBJ2-7, with 7 bases identical to TRBD1. Read coverage stops 3 residues before the CDR3 terminus; the germline J gene supplies the remainder. Trimming cost V 5 bases and J 3 bases; bases outside gene matches: 13. This CDR3 is 16 amino acids long. Germline CDR1 is MNHEY and CDR2 is SMNVEV (reference sequence).